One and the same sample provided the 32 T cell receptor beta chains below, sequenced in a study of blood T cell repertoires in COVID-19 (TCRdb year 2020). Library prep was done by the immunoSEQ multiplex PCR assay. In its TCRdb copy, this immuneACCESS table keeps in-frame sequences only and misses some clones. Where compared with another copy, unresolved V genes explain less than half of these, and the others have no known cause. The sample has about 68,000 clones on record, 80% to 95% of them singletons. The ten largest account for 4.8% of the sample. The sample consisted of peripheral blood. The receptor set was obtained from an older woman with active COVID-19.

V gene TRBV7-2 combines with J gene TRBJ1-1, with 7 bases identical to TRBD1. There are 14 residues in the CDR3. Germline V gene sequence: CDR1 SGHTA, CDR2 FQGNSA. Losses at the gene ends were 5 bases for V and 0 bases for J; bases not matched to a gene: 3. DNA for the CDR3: TGTGCCAGCAGCGCGGGACAGATGAACACTGAAGCTTTCTTT. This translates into CASSAGQMNTEAFF. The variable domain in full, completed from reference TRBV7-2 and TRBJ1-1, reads GAGVSQSPSNKVTEKGKDVELRCDPISGHTALYWYRQSLGQGLEFLIYFQGNSAPDKSGLPSDRFSAERTGGSVSTLTIQRTQQEDSAVYLCASSAGQMNTEAFFGQGTRLTVV.

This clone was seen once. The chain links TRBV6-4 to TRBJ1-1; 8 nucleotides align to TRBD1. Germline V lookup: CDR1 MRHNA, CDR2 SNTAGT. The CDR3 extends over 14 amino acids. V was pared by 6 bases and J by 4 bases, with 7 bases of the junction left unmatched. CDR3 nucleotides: TGTGCCAGCAGAAACCGGACAGGGACCACTGAAGCTTTCTTT. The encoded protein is CASRNRTGTTEAFF.

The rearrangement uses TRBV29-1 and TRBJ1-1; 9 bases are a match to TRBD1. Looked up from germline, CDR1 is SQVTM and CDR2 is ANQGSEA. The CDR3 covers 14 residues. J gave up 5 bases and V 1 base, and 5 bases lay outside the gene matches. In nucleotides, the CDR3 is TGCAGCGTTGAAGGGGGACAGGGAAAAACTGAAGCTTTCTTT. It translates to CSVEGGQGKTEAFF.

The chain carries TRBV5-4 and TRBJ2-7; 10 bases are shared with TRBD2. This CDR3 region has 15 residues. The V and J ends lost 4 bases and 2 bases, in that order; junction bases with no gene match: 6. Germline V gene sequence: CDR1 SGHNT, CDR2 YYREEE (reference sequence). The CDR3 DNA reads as TGTGCCAGCAGCCCGAGGACTAGCGGCACCTACGAGCAGTACTTC. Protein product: CASSPRTSGTYEQYF.

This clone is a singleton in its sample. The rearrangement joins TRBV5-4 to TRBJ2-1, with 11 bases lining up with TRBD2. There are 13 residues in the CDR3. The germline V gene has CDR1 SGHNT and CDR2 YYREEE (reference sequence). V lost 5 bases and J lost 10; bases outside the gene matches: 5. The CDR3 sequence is CASRLAGVGEQFF. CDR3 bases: TGTGCCAGCAGACTAGCGGGAGTAGGGGAGCAGTTCTTC.

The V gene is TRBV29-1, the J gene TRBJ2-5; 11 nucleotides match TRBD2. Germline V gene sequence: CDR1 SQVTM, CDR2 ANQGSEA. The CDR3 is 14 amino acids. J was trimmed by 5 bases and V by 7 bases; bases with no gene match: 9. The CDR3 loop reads CSAISGRAGETQYF. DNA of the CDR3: TGCAGCGCCATTAGCGGGAGGGCCGGGGAGACCCAGTACTTC.

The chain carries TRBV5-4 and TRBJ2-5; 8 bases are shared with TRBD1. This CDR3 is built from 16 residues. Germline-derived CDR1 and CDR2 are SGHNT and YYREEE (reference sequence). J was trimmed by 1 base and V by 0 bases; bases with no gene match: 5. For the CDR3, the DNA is TGTGCCAGCAGCTTGGATCAGGGGGCGGGCCAAGAGACCCAGTACTTC. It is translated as CASSLDQGAGQETQYF.

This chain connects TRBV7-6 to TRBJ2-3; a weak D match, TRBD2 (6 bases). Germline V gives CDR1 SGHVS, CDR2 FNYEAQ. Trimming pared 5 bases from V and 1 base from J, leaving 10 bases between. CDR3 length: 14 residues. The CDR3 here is CASSQASGTDTQYF. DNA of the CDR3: TGTGCCAGCAGCCAAGCTAGCGGCACAGATACGCAGTATTTT.

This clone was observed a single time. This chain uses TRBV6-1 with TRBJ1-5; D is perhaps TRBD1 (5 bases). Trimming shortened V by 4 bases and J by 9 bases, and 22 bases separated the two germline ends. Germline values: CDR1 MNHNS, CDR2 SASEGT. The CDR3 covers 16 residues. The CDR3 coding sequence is TGTGCCAGCAGTGCAACGCCCTACGGGGGGGGAAGGCCCCAGCATTTT. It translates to CASSATPYGGGRPQHF.

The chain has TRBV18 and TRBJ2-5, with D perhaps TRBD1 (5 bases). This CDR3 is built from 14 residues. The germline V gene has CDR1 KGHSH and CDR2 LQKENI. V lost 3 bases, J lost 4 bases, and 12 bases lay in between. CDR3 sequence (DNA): TGTGCCAGCTCACCGGATTTCAGGGCAGAGACCCAGTACTTC. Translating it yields CASSPDFRAETQYF.

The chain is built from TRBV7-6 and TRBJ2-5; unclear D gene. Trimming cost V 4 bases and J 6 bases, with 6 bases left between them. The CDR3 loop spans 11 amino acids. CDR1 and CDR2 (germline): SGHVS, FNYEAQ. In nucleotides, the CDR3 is TGTGCCAGCAGCTCCCGTCAGACCCAGTACTTC. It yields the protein CASSSRQTQYF.

CDR3: CASALLATSTDTQYF. The CDR3 nucleotides read TGTGCCAGCGCCTTACTAGCGACTAGCACAGATACGCAGTATTTT. This rearrangement joins TRBV2 to TRBJ2-3; 7 nucleotides line up with TRBD2. The germline CDR1 and CDR2 sequences are SNHLY and FYNNEI. This CDR3 has 15 amino acids. J gave up 0 bases and V 8 bases, and 8 bases lay outside the gene matches.

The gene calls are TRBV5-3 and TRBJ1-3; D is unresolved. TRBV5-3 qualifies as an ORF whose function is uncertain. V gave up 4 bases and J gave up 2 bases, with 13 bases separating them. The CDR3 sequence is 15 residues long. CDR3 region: CARSPEAGAGNTIYF. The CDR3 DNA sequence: TGTGCCAGAAGCCCTGAGGCGGGAGCTGGAAACACCATATATTTT.

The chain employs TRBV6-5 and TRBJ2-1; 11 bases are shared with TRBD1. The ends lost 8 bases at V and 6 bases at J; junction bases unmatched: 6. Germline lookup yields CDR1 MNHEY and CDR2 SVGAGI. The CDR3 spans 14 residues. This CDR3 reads CASRGTGGLNEQFF. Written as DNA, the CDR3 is TGTGCCAGCCGCGGGACAGGGGGGCTCAATGAGCAGTTCTTC.

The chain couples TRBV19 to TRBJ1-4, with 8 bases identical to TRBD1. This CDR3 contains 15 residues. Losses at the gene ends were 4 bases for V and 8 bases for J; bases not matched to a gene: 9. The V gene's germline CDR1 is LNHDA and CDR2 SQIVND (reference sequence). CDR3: CASSTRQGMNEKLFF. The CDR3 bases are TGTGCCAGTAGTACTCGACAGGGGATGAACGAAAAACTGTTTTTT.

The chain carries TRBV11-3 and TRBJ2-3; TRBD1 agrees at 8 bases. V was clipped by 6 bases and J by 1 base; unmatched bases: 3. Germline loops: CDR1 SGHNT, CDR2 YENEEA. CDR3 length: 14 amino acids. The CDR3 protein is CASSPGQGTDTQYF. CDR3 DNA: TGTGCCAGCAGTCCGGGACAGGGCACAGATACGCAGTATTTT.

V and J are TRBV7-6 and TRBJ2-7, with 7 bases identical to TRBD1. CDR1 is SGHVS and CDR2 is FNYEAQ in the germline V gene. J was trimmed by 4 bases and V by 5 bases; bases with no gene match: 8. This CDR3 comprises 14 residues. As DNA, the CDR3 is TGTGCCAGCAGCCTAGGGGACAGTTCTTACGAGCAGTACTTC. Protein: CASSLGDSSYEQYF.

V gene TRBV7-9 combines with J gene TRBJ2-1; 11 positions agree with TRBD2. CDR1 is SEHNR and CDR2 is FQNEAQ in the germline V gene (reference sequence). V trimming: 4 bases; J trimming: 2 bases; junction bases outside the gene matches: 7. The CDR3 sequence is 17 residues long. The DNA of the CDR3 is TGTGCCAGCAGCTCCCGGACTAGCGGGTACGCCTACAATGAGCAGTTCTTC. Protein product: CASSSRTSGYAYNEQFF.

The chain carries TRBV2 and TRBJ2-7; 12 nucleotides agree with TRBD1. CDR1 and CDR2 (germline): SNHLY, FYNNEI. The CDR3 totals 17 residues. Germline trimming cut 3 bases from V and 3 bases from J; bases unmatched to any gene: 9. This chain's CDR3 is CASSEFGTGGDLYEQYF. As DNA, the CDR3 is TGTGCCAGCAGTGAGTTTGGGACAGGGGGCGACCTCTACGAGCAGTACTTC.

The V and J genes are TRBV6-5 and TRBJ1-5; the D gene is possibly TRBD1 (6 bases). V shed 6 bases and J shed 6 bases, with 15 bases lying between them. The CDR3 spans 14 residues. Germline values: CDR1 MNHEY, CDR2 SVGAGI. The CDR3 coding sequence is TGTGCCAGCAGACTTACAGGGTTGCCTCAGCCCCAGCATTTT. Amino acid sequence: CASRLTGLPQPQHF.

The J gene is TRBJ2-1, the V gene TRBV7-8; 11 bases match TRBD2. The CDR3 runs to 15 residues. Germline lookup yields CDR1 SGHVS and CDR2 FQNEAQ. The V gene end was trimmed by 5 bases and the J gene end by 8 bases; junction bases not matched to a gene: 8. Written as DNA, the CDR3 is TGTGCCAGCAGCCCCGGGACTAGCGGAGCATATGAGCAGTTCTTC. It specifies CASSPGTSGAYEQFF.

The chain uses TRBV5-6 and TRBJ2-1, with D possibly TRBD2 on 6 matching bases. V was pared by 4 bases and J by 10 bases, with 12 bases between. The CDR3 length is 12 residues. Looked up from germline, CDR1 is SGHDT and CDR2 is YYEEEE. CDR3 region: CASSQTRREQFF. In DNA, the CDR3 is TGTGCCAGCAGCCAGACTAGACGGGAGCAGTTCTTC.

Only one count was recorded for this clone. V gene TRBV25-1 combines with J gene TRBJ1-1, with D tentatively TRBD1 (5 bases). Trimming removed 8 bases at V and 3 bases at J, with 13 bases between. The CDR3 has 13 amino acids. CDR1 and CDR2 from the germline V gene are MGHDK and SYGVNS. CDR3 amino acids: CASRRGGYTEAFF. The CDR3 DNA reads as TGTGCCAGCCGCCGGGGGGGGTACACTGAAGCTTTCTTT. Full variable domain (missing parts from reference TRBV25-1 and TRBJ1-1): EADIYQTPRYLVIGTGKKITLECSQTMGHDKMYWYQQDPGMELHLIHYSYGVNSTEKGDLSSESTVSRIRTEHFPLTLESARPSHTSQYLCASRRGGYTEAFFGQGTRLTVV.

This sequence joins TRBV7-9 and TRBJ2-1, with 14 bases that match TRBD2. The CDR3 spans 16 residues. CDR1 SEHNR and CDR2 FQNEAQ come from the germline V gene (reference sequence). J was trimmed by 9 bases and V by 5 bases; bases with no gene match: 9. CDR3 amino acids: CASSHGTSGGPGEQFF. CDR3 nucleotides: TGTGCCAGCAGCCACGGGACTAGCGGGGGACCGGGTGAGCAGTTCTTC.

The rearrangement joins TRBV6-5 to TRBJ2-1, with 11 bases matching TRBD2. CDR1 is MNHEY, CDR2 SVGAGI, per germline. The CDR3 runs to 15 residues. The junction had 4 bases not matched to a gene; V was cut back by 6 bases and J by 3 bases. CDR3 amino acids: CASRVLAGVYNEQFF. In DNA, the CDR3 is TGTGCCAGCAGGGTACTAGCGGGAGTCTACAATGAGCAGTTCTTC.

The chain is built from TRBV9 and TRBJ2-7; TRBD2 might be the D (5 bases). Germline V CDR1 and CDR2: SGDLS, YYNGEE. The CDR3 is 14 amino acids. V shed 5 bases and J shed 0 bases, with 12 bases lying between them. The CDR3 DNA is TGTGCCAGCAGTCCTTGGGGAGACTCCTACGAGCAGTACTTC. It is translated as CASSPWGDSYEQYF.

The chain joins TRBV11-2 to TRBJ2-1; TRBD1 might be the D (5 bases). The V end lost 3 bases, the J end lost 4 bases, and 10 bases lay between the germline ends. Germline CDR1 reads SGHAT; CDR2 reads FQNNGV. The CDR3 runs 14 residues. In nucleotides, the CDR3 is TGTGCCAGCAGCTTTGGTGCAGGGTACAATGAGCAGTTCTTC. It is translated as CASSFGAGYNEQFF.

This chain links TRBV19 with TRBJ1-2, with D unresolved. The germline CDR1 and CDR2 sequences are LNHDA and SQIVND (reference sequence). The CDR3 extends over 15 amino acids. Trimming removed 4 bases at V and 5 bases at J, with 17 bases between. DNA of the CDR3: TGTGCCAGTAGTACCCCGGTCAGAGGACTATATGGCTACACCTTC. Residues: CASSTPVRGLYGYTF.

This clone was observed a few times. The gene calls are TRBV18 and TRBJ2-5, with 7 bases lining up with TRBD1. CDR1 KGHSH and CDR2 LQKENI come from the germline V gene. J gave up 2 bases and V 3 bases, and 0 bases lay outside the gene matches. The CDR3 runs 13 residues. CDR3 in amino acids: CASSPGQQETQYF. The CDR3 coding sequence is TGTGCCAGCTCACCGGGACAGCAAGAGACCCAGTACTTC. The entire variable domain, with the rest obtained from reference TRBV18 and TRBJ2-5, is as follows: NAGVMQNPRHLVRRRGQEARLRCSPMKGHSHVYWYRQLPEEGLKFMVYLQKENIIDESGMPKERFSAEFPKEGPSILRIQQVVRGDSAAYFCASSPGQQETQYFGPGTRLLVL.

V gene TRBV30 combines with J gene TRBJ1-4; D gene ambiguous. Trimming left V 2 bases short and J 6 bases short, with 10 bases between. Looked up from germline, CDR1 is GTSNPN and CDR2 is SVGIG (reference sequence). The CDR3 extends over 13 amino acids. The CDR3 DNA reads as TGTGCCTGGAGTAGTGGGCGGGATGAAAAACTGTTTTTT. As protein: CAWSSGRDEKLFF.

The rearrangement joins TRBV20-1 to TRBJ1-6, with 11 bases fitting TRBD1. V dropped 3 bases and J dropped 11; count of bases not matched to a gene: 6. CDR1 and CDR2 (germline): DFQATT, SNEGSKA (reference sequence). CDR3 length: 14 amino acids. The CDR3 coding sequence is TGCAGTGCTAGTAGGGACAGGGGGACTCCACCCCTCCACTTT. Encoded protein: CSASRDRGTPPLHF.

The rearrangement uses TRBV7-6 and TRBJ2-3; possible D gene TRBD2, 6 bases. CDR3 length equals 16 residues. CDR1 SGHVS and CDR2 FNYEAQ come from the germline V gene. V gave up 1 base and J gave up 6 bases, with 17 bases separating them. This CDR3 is CASSLGVADPLDTQYF. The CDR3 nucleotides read TGTGCCAGCAGCTTAGGCGTAGCGGATCCTCTGGATACGCAGTATTTT.